Sequencing of this T cell receptor (beta chain) was carried out in a study of T cell responses to AZD1222 COVID-19 vaccine. Some clones are missing from TCRdb's copy, which holds only in-frame ones; the method was immunoSEQ multiplex PCR. The profile covers roughly 100,000 clones, with roughly 90% appearing a single time and roughly 2.6% taken by the ten largest. The receptor comes from an adult in good health. Sequencing was performed on peripheral blood, taken on day 0 of AZD1222 vaccination.

The CDR3 nucleotides are TGTGCCAGTAGTTGGCTAGCGGAGGCCGCCTACGAGCAGTACTTC. Translated, it gives CASSWLAEAAYEQYF. The chain carries TRBV19 and TRBJ2-7, with TRBD2 matching over 7 bases. The V gene end was trimmed by 5 bases and the J gene end by 2 bases; junction bases not matched to a gene: 9. From germline, CDR1 is LNHDA and CDR2 SQIVND (reference sequence). The CDR3 contains 15 residues.